The 6 T cell receptor beta chains presented below share a single source sample, sequenced in a study of memory CD4+ T cells and cytomegalovirus serostatus. Sequenced by immunoSEQ multiplex PCR; TCRdb stores in-frame clones only, minus some. The sample consists of about 56,000 clones, about four fifths of them appearing once. Single viable CD3+CD4+CD8-CD45RO+ cells were sorted as the memory CD4+ T cells. What was sequenced was memory CD4+ T cells from blood. The receptor source for this set is an adult in good health and CMV-seronegative.

The V gene is TRBV5-6, the J gene TRBJ2-5; 12 nucleotides agree with TRBD2. The CDR3 is made up of 17 amino acids. V was clipped by 1 base and J by 4 bases; unmatched bases: 8. In germline, CDR1 is SGHDT, CDR2 YYEEEE. The DNA of the CDR3 is TGTGCCAGCAGCTTGAAGTCGTCTAGCGGGGGGGGAGAGACCCAGTACTTC. Protein sequence: CASSLKSSSGGGETQYF.

The chain has TRBV5-1 and TRBJ2-7; D tentatively reads TRBD1 or TRBD2 (5 bases each). V gave up 4 bases and J gave up 6 bases, with 11 bases separating them. CDR1 SGHRS and CDR2 YFSETQ come from the germline V gene. The CDR3 spans 12 residues. The chain's CDR3 is CASSPSRGEQYF. The CDR3, as DNA: TGCGCCAGCAGCCCCTCGAGGGGCGAGCAGTACTTC. Looking up the rest from reference TRBV5-1 and TRBJ2-7 gives the full variable domain: KAGVTQTPRYLIKTRGQQVTLSCSPISGHRSVSWYQQTPGQGLQFLFEYFSETQRNKGNFPGRFSGRQFSNSRSEMNVSTLELGDSALYLCASSPSRGEQYFGPGTRLTVT.

The chain carries TRBV5-4 and TRBJ2-7; 9 nucleotides align to TRBD1. There are 13 residues in the CDR3. Germline lookup yields CDR1 SGHNT and CDR2 YYREEE (reference sequence). Unmatched junction bases numbered 5, after V lost 3 bases and J lost 7 bases. The chain's CDR3 is CASSYRGQREQYF. CDR3 DNA: TGTGCCAGCAGCTACAGGGGGCAACGGGAGCAGTACTTC.

V usage is TRBV6-5 and J usage is TRBJ1-5, with D perhaps matching TRBD1 (5 bases). Between the trimmed V and J ends, which lost 2 bases and 2 bases, there was a span of 7 bases. Germline CDR1 reads MNHEY; CDR2 reads SVGAGI. The CDR3 covers 14 residues. CDR3 in amino acids: CASSYRGGNQPQHF. The CDR3 DNA follows: TGTGCCAGCAGTTACAGGGGAGGCAATCAGCCCCAGCATTTT.

This clone was observed a handful of times. Here the CDR3 reads CAWSVGGSQPQHF. In nucleotides, the CDR3 is TGTGCCTGGAGTGTTGGGGGGAGCCAGCCCCAGCATTTT. The rearrangement links TRBV30 to TRBJ1-5, with D maybe TRBD1 (5 bases). Between the trimmed V and J ends, which lost 0 bases and 7 bases, there was a span of 10 bases. CDR3 length: 13 amino acids. Germline-derived CDR1 and CDR2 are GTSNPN and SVGIG (reference sequence).

The chain joins TRBV2 to TRBJ1-1; perhaps TRBD1 as D (5 bases). CDR3 size: 12 residues. Looked up from germline, CDR1 is SNHLY and CDR2 is FYNNEI. The CDR3 nucleotides are TGTGCTCTAAGGGACCCGGACACTGAAGCTTTCTTT. Translated: CALRDPDTEAFF.